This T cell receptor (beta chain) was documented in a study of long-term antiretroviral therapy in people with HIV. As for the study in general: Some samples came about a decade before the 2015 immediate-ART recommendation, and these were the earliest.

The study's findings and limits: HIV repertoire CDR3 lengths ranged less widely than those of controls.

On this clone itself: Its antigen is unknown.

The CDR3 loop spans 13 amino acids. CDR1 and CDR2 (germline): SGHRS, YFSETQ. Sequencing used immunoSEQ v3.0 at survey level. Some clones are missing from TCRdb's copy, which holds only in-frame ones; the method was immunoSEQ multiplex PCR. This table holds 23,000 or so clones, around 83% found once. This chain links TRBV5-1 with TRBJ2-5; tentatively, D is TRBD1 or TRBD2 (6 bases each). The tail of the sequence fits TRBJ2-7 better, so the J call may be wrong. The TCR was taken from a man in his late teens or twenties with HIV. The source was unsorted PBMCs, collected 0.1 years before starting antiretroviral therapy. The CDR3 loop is CASSWGATYEQYF. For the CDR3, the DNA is TGCGCCAGCAGCTGGGGGGCTACCTACGAGCAGTACTTC.